Given below is one TCR beta chain in context. Its antigen is unknown. The V gene's germline CDR1 is MNHEY and CDR2 SVGEGT. The CDR3 spans 13 residues. V shed 2 bases and J shed 0 bases, with 4 bases lying between them. A second PCR, run for about 7 to 11 cycles, used a sample-barcoded 5' primer plus a J-beta primer mix. A template-switch adaptor that had 12 random nucleotides put a tag on each cDNA molecule. TCRdb reprocessed the 5' RACE reads with MiXCR, giving one entry per CDR3 protein. Of 850,000 to 1,100,000 distinct CDR3 sequences listed, 30% to 40% are singletons. The entry originates in a study of blood T cells in healthy people across ages. Study observations and caveats: Unsorted PBMC material precluded a definitive naive versus antigen-experienced comparison.

Donor samples were obtained from healthy Caucasian individuals from Russia, aged 6 to 90. The sequence derives from a man aged 18 to 29 in good health. Sequenced: blood. The chain carries TRBV6-2 or TRBV6-3 and TRBJ1-1; no definite D call. CDR3 sequence reads: CASSYDMNTEAFF. The CDR3, as DNA: TGTGCCAGCAGTTACGACATGAACACTGAAGCTTTCTTT.